This entry is about one TCR beta chain. This specimen comes from a study of blood T cell repertoires in COVID-19. Study as a whole: Whether acute or convalescent, the COVID-19 samples came from the United States, Italy and Spain. T cells, B-cell-depleted T cells, or PBMCs provided the cDNA or gDNA that served as material.

V was pared by 2 bases and J by 3 bases, with 11 bases between. This CDR3 is 15 amino acids long. Looked up from germline, CDR1 is LGHNA and CDR2 is YSLEER. Authors' analysis steps: For nucleated cells, counts were estimated from reference gene primer amplification. Sequenced by immunoSEQ multiplex PCR; TCRdb stores in-frame clones only, minus some. V, J and clone size are taken as reported in that table, and D and trimming were inferred from the DNA itself. The table shows about 150,000 clones, with around 87% occurring only once. The J gene is TRBJ2-1, the V gene TRBV4-3, with a tentative D call TRBD2 (7 bases). The sample consisted of peripheral blood. The TCR comes from an older woman with active or convalescent COVID-19. CDR3: CASSQRGGSYNEQFF. CDR3 DNA: TGCGCCAGCAGCCAAAGGGGGGGTAGCTACAATGAGCAGTTCTTC.